The rows below give T cell receptor beta chains drawn from one sample of a study of shared clonotypes between healthy human individuals. Libraries were prepared by immunoSEQ multiplex PCR; TCRdb keeps only in-frame clonotypes and omits some of them. The table has 950,000 to 1,200,000 clones, approximately 80% seen once. Input material: memory CD4+ T cells from PBMCs. The receptors were sampled from a man in his late teens or twenties in good health. Some clones in this sample may be carry-over from other donors' samples. The CDR3 runs from the conserved cysteine through the conserved F or W. The D gene is left open where the match is weak. A clone size is listed for some rows: how often the clone was seen (once, few, many), or a class if it is expanded.

d_gene	v_gene	j_gene	abundance	CDR3nt	CDR3aa
NA	TRBV27	TRBJ2-2	NA	TGTGCCAGCAGTTTAATGGGAGTCGCCACCGGGGAGCTGTTTTTT	CASSLMGVATGELFF
NA	TRBV30	TRBJ2-6	NA	TGTGCCTGGAGTGTACTGGGGTACCCTGGGGCCAACGTCCTGACTTTC	CAWSVLGYPGANVLTF
NA	TRBV6-5	TRBJ2-7	NA	TGTGAAAGCCACGGGACCAGCAGCTCCTACGAGCAGTACTTC	CESHGTSSSYEQYF
NA	TRBV28	TRBJ1-3	NA	TGTGCCAGCAGTTTAGGGCAGTCCAACACCATATATTTT	CASSLGQSNTIYF
NA	TRBV30	TRBJ1-1	few	TGTGCCTGGAGGGGGGCGTATTTGAACACTGAAGCTTTCTTT	CAWRGAYLNTEAFF
NA	TRBV5-4	TRBJ1-2	NA	TGTGCCAGCAGCTTGAGATCCGAAGGGTCCTACACCTTC	CASSLRSEGSYTF
TRBD2	TRBV7-2	TRBJ2-7	NA	TGTGCCAGCAGCCTTGGGACTAGCGGCTCCTACGAGCAGTACTTC	CASSLGTSGSYEQYF
TRBD2	TRBV5-1	TRBJ2-2	NA	TGCGCCAGCAGCTTGCGGGCTAGCGGGACTAACACCGGGGAGCTGTTTTTT	CASSLRASGTNTGELFF
TRBD1	TRBV27	TRBJ1-1	NA	TGTGCCAGCAGTTCGCCGGCAGGGGGCACTGAAGCTTTCTTT	CASSSPAGGTEAFF
NA	TRBV19	TRBJ2-7	NA	TGTGCCAGTAGTGCACCGGGACTCAGAAAAACCTACGAGCAGTACTTC	CASSAPGLRKTYEQYF
NA	TRBV28	TRBJ1-5	few	TGTGCCAGCAGTTCGCCCAGAGGCAGGTATCAGCCCCAGCATTTT	CASSSPRGRYQPQHF
TRBD1	TRBV10-3	TRBJ1-5	NA	TGTGCCATCAGTGCTGACAGGGCGGACCAGCCCCAGCATTTT	CAISADRADQPQHF
TRBD1	TRBV29-1	TRBJ2-3	NA	TGCAGCGTTGGACAGGGGGGCACAGATACGCAGTATTTT	CSVGQGGTDTQYF
NA	TRBV6-5	TRBJ1-2	NA	TGTGCCAGCAGCGACGGGAGGGGCTACACCTTC	CASSDGRGYTF
TRBD2	TRBV11-2	TRBJ2-5	many	TGTGCCAGCTCCCGACGGTCGGGAGGGCCAGAGACCCAGTACTTC	CASSRRSGGPETQYF
TRBD2	TRBV28	TRBJ2-4	NA	TGTGCCAGCAGTCCCCGGGGGGGAGCCAAAAACATTCAGTACTTC	CASSPRGGAKNIQYF
TRBD2	TRBV5-1	TRBJ2-7	NA	TGCGCCAGCAGCTTGGCCGGTGGGAGGGCTTACGAGCAGTACTTC	CASSLAGGRAYEQYF
TRBD2	TRBV7-8	TRBJ2-7	NA	TGTGCCAGCAGCTCACCCGGCGGGAGGGCTGTGTTGAGCGAGCAGTACTTC	CASSSPGGRAVLSEQYF
TRBD1	TRBV19	TRBJ1-2	NA	TGTGCCAGTAGTCCATGGGACAGGGGGGACTATGGCTACACCTTC	CASSPWDRGDYGYTF
NA	TRBV7-9	TRBJ2-7	NA	TGTGCCAGCAGCTCGACAGCCTACGAGCAGTACTTT	CASSSTAYEQYF
TRBD1	TRBV11-3	TRBJ2-7	NA	TGTGCCAGCAGCTCCAACGGGGGGACAGGGGTCTGCTACGAGCAGTACTTC	CASSSNGGTGVCYEQYF
NA	TRBV2	TRBJ1-2	NA	TGTGCCAGCAGTCAGACGTTTGGCTACACCTTC	CASSQTFGYTF
NA	TRBV18	TRBJ1-5	NA	TGTGCCAGCTCAACGGGGAACGTAGGCAATCAGCCCCAGCATTTT	CASSTGNVGNQPQHF
TRBD1	TRBV5-1	TRBJ1-4	NA	TGCGCCAGCAGCCCGGGACAGGCGACTAATGAAAAACTGTTTTTT	CASSPGQATNEKLFF
NA	TRBV6-6	TRBJ2-7	NA	TGTGCCAGCAGTTACTCCGGAGCCTACGAGCAGTACTTC	CASSYSGAYEQYF
TRBD2	TRBV30	TRBJ2-7	NA	TGTGCCTGGAGCTTGAAGGGAGGGCCATACGAGCAGTACTTC	CAWSLKGGPYEQYF
NA	TRBV5-1	TRBJ1-1	NA	TGCGCCAGCAGCTTGAATGGGTTTGGGCCTGAAGCTTTCTTT	CASSLNGFGPEAFF
NA	TRBV28	TRBJ2-1	NA	TGTGCCAGCGGGAGCTCCTACAATGAGCAGTTCTTC	CASGSSYNEQFF
NA	TRBV28	TRBJ1-3	NA	TGTGCCAGCAGATTAGGACCGGACTCTGGAAACACCATATATTTT	CASRLGPDSGNTIYF
NA	TRBV7-8	TRBJ1-1	once	TGTGCCAGCAGCACCCCGACCCGGGGGGCTAACACTGAAGCTTTCTTT	CASSTPTRGANTEAFF
NA	TRBV11-2	TRBJ2-7	NA	TGTGCCAGCAGCGTCGGATTATCCTACGAGCAGTACTTC	CASSVGLSYEQYF
NA	TRBV5-1	TRBJ2-3	NA	TGCGCCAGCAGCTTCCCACTAGGGAGGGATACGCAGTATTTT	CASSFPLGRDTQYF
NA	TRBV18	TRBJ1-1	many	TGTGCCAGCTCACCGCCTGGGAGGACTGAAGCTTTCTTT	CASSPPGRTEAFF
NA	TRBV6-6	TRBJ2-3	NA	TGTGCCAGCGTGGCTAGCGGCACAGATACGCAGTATTTT	CASVASGTDTQYF
NA	TRBV6-5	TRBJ1-5	NA	TGTGCCAGCAGTTACGACGGCTACGAGCCCCAGCATTTT	CASSYDGYEPQHF
NA	TRBV28	TRBJ2-6	NA	TGTGCCAGCAGTTTACATTCCGGGGCCAACGTCCTGACTTTC	CASSLHSGANVLTF
TRBD2	TRBV9	TRBJ2-1	NA	TGTGCCAGCAGCGTATTAGGGACTAGCGGCTACAATGAGCAGTTCTTC	CASSVLGTSGYNEQFF
NA	TRBV2	TRBJ1-1	few	TGTGCCAGCAAAGGGGAGAAGGGGGTGAACACTGAAGCTTTCTTT	CASKGEKGVNTEAFF
NA	TRBV15	TRBJ2-7	NA	TGTGCCACCAGCAGAGATCCTCAGTCCGAGCAGTACTTC	CATSRDPQSEQYF
TRBD1	TRBV27	TRBJ2-7	few	TGTGCCAGCAAAAACAGGGGAGTATCCTACGAGCAGTACTTC	CASKNRGVSYEQYF
TRBD1	TRBV5-4	TRBJ2-6	NA	TGTGCCAGCAGCTCACCGGGACAGGGGAGGGCCAACGTCCTGACTTTC	CASSSPGQGRANVLTF
NA	TRBV7-2	TRBJ2-5	NA	TGTGCCAGCAGCTTAAGGCCACCTTTGAGGGACTGGGAGACCCAGTACTTC	CASSLRPPLRDWETQYF